The present T cell receptor beta chain was sequenced within a study of cytomegalovirus exposure and HLA in healthy donors. Primers: 60 Vbeta forward and 13 Jbeta reverse. The data were produced by immunoSEQ multiplex PCR, yet TCRdb's version contains in-frame clones alone and is incomplete. The data hold 84,000 or so clones, with 65% to 85% observed a single time. The CDR3 covers 15 residues. V lost 4 bases to trimming and J lost 1 base; unmatched junction nucleotides: 4. The germline CDR1 and CDR2 sequences are SGHDT and YYEEEE. The chain has TRBV5-6 and TRBJ1-1; 10 nucleotides align to TRBD1. Sequenced sample: PBMCs. This clonotype was sampled from a man aged 50-60 years in good health and CMV-seronegative. The CDR3 DNA reads as TGTGCCAGCAGCGCGACAGGGGGCCCGAACACTGAAGCTTTCTTT. Amino acids: CASSATGGPNTEAFF. The entire variable domain, with the rest obtained from reference TRBV5-6 and TRBJ1-1, is as follows: DAGVTQSPTHLIKTRGQQVTLRCSPKSGHDTVSWYQQALGQGPQFIFQYYEEEERQRGNFPDRFSGHQFPNYSSELNVNALLLGDSALYLCASSATGGPNTEAFFGQGTRLTVV.